Sequencing of this T cell receptor (beta chain) was carried out in a study of OX40 agonist ivuxolimab in advanced cancers. Study summary: As their treatment, patients were administered ivuxolimab, an agonistic anti-OX40 (CD134) antibody. Points from the study as a whole: CD8+ T cells averaged more expanded clones than CD4+.

The assay was immunoSEQ multiplex PCR, and TCRdb's table has in-frame clones only and misses some. Of more than 80,000 clones in the sample, around 92% were seen once. V gave up 4 bases and J gave up 3 bases; unmatched junction bases: 13. CDR1 is SGDLS and CDR2 is YYNGEE in the germline V gene. The CDR3 covers 17 residues. About this clone itself: Its antigen is as yet unknown.

Sequences were derived from CD4+ or CD8+ T cells sorted from blood, sampled in a trial of the OX40 agonist ivuxolimab. The J gene is TRBJ2-3, the V gene TRBV9; TRBD1 aligns across 8 bases. The receptor was derived from an adult with an advanced solid tumor such as melanoma, head and neck, liver or kidney cancer. The CDR3 reads CASSIPGTGPRTDTQYF. The DNA of the CDR3 is TGTGCCAGCAGCATCCCAGGGACAGGCCCAAGAACAGATACGCAGTATTTT.